This T cell receptor beta chain was observed in a study of cytomegalovirus exposure and HLA in healthy donors. Points from the study as a whole: In an earlier analysis, most TCR beta V segments were productive about 87% or about 30% of the time. Of the V segments, some could not be distinguished, including TRBV6-2 and TRBV6-3, and were excluded.

The PCR had 60 Vbeta and 13 Jbeta primers. Profiling relied on immunoSEQ multiplex PCR, and the TCRdb table lists in-frame clones only, not all of them. The table has approximately 190,000 clones, about four fifths seen once. To note about this clone: Its antigen is undetermined.

Between the trimmed V and J ends, which lost 2 bases and 6 bases, there was a span of 11 bases. The CDR3 totals 13 residues. Germline CDR1 MNHNS, CDR2 SASEGT. Sequencing input: PBMCs. The V gene is TRBV6-1, the J gene TRBJ2-7; D not resolved. The origin of this receptor is a man in his forties in good health and CMV-seropositive. DNA for the CDR3: TGTGCCAGCAGTGAACCCCCCCCCTTCGAGCAGTACTTC. It is translated as CASSEPPPFEQYF.